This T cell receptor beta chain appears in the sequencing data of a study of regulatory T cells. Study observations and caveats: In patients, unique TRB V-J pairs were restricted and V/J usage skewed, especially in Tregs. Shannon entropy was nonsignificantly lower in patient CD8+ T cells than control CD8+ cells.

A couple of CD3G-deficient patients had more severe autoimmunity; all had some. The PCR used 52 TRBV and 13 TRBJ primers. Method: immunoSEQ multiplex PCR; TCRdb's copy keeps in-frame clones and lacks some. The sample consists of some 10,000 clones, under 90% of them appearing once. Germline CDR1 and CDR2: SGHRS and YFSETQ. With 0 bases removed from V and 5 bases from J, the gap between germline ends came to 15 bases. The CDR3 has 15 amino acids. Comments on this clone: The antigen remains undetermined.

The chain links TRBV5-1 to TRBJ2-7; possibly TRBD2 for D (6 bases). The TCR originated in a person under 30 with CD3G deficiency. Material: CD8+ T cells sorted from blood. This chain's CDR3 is CASSLGGLLEDEQYF. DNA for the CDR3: TGCGCCAGCAGCTTGGGGGGACTCCTCGAGGACGAGCAGTACTTC. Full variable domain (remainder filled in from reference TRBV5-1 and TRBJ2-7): KAGVTQTPRYLIKTRGQQVTLSCSPISGHRSVSWYQQTPGQGLQFLFEYFSETQRNKGNFPGRFSGRQFSNSRSEMNVSTLELGDSALYLCASSLGGLLEDEQYFGPGTRLTVT.